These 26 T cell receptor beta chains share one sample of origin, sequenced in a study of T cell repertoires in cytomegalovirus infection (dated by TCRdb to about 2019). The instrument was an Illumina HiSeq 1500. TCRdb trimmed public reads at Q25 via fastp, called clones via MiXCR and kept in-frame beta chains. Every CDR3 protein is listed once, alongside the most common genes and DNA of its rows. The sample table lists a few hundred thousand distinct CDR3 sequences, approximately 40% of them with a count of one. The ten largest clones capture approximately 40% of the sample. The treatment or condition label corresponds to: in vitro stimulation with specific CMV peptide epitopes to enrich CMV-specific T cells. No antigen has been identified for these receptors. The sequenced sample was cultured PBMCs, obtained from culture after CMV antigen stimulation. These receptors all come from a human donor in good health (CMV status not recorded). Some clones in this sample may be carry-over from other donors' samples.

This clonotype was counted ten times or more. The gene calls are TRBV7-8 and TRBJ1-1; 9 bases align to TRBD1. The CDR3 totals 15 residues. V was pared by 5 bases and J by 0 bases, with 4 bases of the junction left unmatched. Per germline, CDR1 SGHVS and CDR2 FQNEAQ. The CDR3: CASSPGQGLNTEAFF. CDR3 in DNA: TGTGCCAGCAGCCCGGGACAGGGATTGAACACTGAAGCTTTCTTT.

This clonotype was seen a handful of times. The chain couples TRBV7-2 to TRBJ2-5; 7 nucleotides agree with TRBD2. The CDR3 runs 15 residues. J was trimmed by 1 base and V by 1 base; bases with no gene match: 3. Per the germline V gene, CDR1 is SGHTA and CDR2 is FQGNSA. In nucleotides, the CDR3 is TGTGCCAGCAGCTTAGTAGTAGCGGGCCAAGAGACCCAGTACTTC. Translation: CASSLVVAGQETQYF.

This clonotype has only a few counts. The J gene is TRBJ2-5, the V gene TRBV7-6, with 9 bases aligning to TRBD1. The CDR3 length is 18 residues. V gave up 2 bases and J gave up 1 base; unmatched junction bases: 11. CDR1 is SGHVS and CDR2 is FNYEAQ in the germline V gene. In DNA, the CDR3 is TGTGCCAGCAGCTTAAGGAGCGGGACAGGGACCGGCCAAGAGACCCAGTACTTC. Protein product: CASSLRSGTGTGQETQYF.

The CDR3 coding sequence is TGTGCCAGCAGTCAATACCCGAGCGGGAGCGCCGGGGAGCTGTTTTTT. Translation gives CASSQYPSGSAGELFF. The chain is built from TRBV2 and TRBJ2-2, with 8 bases identical to TRBD2. The CDR3 contains 16 residues. Germline assignment: CDR1 SNHLY and CDR2 FYNNEI. The V segment lost 5 bases and the J segment 6 bases; nucleotides outside the gene matches: 11.

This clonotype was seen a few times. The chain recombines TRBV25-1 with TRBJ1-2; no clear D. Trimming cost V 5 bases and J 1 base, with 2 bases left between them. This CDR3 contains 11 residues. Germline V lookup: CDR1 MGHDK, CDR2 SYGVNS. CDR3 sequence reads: CASSNNYGYTF. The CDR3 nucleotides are TGTGCCAGCAGTAATAACTATGGCTACACCTTC.

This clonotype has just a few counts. Here the CDR3 DNA reads TGTGCCAGCACCGAAATGATGGCCTTCCCAGATACGCAGTATTTT. It encodes CASTEMMAFPDTQYF. The V and J genes are TRBV7-6 and TRBJ2-3; D unclear. Germline values: CDR1 SGHVS, CDR2 FNYEAQ. V lost 7 bases and J 4 bases, leaving 18 bases between the germline ends. There are 15 residues in the CDR3.

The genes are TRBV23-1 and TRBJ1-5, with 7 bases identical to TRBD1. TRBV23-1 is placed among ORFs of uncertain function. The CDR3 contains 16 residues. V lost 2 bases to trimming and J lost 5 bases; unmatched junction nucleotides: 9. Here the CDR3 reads CASSQPRTGDHQPQHF. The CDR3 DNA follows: TGCGCCAGCAGTCAACCGAGGACAGGCGACCATCAGCCCCAGCATTTT.

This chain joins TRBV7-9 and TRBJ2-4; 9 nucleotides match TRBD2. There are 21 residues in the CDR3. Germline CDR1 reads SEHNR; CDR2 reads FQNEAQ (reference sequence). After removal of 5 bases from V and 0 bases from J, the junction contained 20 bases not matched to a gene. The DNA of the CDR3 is TGTGCCAGCAGCCCAAGCCTGAGGGTAGCGGGGGTCAAGGGAGCCAAAAACATTCAGTACTTC. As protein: CASSPSLRVAGVKGAKNIQYF.

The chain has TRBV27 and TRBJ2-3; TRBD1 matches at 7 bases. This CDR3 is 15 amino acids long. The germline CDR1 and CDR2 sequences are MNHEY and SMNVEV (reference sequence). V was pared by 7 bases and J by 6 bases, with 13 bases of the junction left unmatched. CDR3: CASTSSGQSRDTQYF. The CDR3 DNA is TGTGCCAGCACCTCTTCGGGACAGAGTCGGGATACGCAGTATTTT.

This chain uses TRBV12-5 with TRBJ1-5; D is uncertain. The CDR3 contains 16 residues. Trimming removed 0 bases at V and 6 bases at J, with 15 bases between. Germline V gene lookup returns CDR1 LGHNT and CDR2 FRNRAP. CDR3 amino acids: CASGLVSGPWSQPQHF. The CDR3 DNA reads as TGTGCTAGTGGTTTGGTATCGGGCCCATGGAGTCAGCCCCAGCATTTT.

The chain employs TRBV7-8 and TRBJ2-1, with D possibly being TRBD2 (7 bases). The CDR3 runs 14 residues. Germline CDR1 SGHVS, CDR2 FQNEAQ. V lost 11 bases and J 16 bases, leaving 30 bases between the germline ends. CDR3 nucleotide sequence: TGTGCCGTCATTCAGGGAGGGGGACGCCGGCCTAGCTTCTTC. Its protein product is CAVIQGGGRRPSFF.

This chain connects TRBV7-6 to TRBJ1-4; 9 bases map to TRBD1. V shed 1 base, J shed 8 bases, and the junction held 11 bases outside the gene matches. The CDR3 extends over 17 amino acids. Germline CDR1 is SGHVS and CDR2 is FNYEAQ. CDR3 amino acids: CASSLVGTGRIEEKLFF. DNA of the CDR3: TGTGCCAGCAGCTTAGTCGGGACAGGGAGGATAGAGGAAAAACTGTTTTTT.

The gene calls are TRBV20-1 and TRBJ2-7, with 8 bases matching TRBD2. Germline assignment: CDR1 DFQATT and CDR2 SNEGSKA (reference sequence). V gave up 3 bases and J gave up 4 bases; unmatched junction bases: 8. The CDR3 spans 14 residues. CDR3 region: CSASPSGLDYEQYF. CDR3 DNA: TGCAGTGCTAGCCCGTCGGGACTAGATTACGAGCAGTACTTC.

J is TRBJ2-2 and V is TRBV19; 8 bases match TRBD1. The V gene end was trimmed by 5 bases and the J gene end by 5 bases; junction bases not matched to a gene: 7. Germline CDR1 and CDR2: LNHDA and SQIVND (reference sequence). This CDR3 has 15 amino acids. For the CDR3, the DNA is TGTGCCAGTAGTTTCCAGGGGGCTGGGACCGGGGAGCTGTTTTTT. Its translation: CASSFQGAGTGELFF. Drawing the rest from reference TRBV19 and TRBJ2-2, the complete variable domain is DGGITQSPKYLFRKEGQNVTLSCEQNLNHDAMYWYRQDPGQGLRLIYYSQIVNDFQKGDIAEGYSVSREKKESFPLTVTSAQKNPTAFYLCASSFQGAGTGELFFGEGSRLTVL.

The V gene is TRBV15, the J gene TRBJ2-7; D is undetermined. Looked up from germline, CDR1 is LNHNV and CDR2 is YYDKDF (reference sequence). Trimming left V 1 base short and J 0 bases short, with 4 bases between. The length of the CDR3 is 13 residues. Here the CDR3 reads CATSRGASYEQYF. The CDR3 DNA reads TGTGCCACCAGCAGAGGGGCCTCCTACGAGCAGTACTTC.

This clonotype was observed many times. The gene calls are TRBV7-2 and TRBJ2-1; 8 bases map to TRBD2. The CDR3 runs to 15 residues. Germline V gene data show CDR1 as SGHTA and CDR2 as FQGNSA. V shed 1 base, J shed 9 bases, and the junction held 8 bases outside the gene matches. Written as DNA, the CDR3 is TGTGCCAGCAGCTTAGGGTTAGCGGGATTACGTGAGCAGTTCTTC. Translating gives CASSLGLAGLREQFF.

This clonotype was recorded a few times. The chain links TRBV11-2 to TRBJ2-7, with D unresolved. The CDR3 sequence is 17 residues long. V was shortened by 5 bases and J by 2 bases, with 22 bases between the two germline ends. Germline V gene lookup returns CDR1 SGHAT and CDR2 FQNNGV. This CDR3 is CASSHRHGDPKAYEQYF. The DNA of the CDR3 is TGTGCCAGCAGCCATCGCCACGGCGACCCGAAGGCCTACGAGCAGTACTTC.

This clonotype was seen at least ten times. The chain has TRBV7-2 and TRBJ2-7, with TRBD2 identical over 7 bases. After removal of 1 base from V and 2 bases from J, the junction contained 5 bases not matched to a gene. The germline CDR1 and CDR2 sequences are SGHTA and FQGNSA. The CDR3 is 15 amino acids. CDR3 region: CASSLGGGGTYEQYF. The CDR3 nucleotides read TGTGCCAGCAGCTTAGGGGGGGGGGGGACCTACGAGCAGTACTTC. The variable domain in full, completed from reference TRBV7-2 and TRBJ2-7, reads GAGVSQSPSNKVTEKGKDVELRCDPISGHTALYWYRQSLGQGLEFLIYFQGNSAPDKSGLPSDRFSAERTGGSVSTLTIQRTQQEDSAVYLCASSLGGGGTYEQYFGPGTRLTVT.

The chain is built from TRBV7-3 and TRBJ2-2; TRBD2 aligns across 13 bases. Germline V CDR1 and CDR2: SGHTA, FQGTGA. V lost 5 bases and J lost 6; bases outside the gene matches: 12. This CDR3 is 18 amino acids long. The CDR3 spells CASSPTTTSGGASGELFF. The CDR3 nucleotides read TGTGCCAGCAGCCCCACCACTACTAGCGGGGGGGCCTCCGGGGAGCTGTTTTTT. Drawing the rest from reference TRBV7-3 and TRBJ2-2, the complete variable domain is GAGVSQTPSNKVTEKGKYVELRCDPISGHTALYWYRQSLGQGPEFLIYFQGTGAADDSGLPNDRFFAVRPEGSVSTLKIQRTERGDSAVYLCASSPTTTSGGASGELFFGEGSRLTVL.

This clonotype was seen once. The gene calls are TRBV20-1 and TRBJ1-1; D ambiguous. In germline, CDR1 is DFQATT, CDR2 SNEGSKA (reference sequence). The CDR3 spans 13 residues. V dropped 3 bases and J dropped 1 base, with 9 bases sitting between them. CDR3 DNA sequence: TGCAGTGCTAGGCCCGATTGGAACACTGAAGCTTTCTTT. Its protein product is CSARPDWNTEAFF.

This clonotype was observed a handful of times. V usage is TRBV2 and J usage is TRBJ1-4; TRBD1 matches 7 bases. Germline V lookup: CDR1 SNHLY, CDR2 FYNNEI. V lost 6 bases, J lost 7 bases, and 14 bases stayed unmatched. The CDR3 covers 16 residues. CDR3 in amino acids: CASSATGAGRSEKLFF. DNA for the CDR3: TGTGCCAGCAGCGCAACAGGGGCCGGTAGAAGTGAAAAACTGTTTTTT.

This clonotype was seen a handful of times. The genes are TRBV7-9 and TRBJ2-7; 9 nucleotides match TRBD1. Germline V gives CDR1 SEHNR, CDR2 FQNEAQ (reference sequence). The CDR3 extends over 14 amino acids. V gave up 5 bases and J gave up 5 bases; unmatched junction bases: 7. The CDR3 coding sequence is TGTGCCAGCAGCCCCGGGACAGGGTTAGACGAGCAGTACTTC. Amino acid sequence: CASSPGTGLDEQYF.

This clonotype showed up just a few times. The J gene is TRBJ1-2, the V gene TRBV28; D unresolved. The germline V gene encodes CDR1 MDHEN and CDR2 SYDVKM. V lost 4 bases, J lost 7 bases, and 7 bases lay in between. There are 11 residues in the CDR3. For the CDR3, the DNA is TGTGCCAGCAGTTCTATGGGTGGCTACACCTTC. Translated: CASSSMGGYTF.

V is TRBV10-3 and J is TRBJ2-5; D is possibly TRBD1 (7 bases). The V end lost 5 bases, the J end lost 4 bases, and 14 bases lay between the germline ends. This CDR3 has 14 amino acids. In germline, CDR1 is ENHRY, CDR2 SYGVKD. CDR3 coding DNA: TGTGCCATCAGTCCTGGACAGGAGGGAGAGACCCAGTACTTC. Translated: CAISPGQEGETQYF.

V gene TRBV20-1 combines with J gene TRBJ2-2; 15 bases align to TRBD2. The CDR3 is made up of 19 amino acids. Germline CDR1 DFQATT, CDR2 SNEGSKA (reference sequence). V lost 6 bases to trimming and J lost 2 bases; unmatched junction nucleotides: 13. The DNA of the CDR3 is TGCAGTGCCCAGTGGGGAGGGGGACTAGCGGGGGGTAACACCGGGGAGCTGTTTTTT. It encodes CSAQWGGGLAGGNTGELFF.

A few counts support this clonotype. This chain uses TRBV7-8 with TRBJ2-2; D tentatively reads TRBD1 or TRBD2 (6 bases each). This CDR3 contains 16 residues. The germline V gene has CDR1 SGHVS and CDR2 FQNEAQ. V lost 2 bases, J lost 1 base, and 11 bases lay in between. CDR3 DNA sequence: TGTGCCAGCAGCTTAATAGGGGGGATGAACACCGGGGAGCTGTTTTTT. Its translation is CASSLIGGMNTGELFF.